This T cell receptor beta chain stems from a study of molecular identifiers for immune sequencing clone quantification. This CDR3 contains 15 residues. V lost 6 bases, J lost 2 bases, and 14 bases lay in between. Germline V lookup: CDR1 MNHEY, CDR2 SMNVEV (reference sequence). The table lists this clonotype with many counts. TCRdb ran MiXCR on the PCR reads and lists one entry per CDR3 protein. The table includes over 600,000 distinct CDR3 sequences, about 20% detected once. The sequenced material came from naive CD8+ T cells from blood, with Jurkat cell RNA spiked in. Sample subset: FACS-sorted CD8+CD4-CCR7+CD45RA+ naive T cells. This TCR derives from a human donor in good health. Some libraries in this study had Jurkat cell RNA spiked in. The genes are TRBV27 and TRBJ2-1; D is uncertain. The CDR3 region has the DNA TGTGCCAGCAGCCCGACGATATTGCCCTACAATGAGCAGTTCTTC. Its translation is CASSPTILPYNEQFF.